A selection of T cell receptor beta chains follows, all from one sample in a study of PD-L1 blockade in urothelial cancer. The protocol was immunoSEQ multiplex PCR, while the TCRdb copy is restricted to in-frame clones and leaves out a portion. The sample has about 100,000 clones, approximately 91% seen once. The sequences come from PBMCs, collected around atezolizumab (anti-PD-L1) treatment. These receptors all come from a woman older than 75 with urothelial cancer. Both conserved end residues are part of each CDR3. Fields, in order: clone size, J gene, V gene, D gene, CDR3 DNA, CDR3 protein. D genes are given only for firm matches. Not all rows give a size; the values are once, few, many and, for expanded clones, a class.

clone size: .
J gene: TRBJ2-5
V gene: TRBV6-5
D gene: TRBD1
CDR3 DNA: TGTGCCAGCAAAGCCTGGGGACAGGACCAAGAGACCCAGTACTTC
CDR3 protein: CASKAWGQDQETQYF

clone size: .
J gene: TRBJ1-4
V gene: TRBV25-1
D gene: TRBD1
CDR3 DNA: TGTGCCAGCAACAGGGGCAGAGAAAAACTGTTTTTT
CDR3 protein: CASNRGREKLFF

clone size: .
J gene: TRBJ1-5
V gene: TRBV6-6
D gene: .
CDR3 DNA: TGTGCCAGCAGTTACTCGCAGAATAGCAATCAGCCCCAGCATTTT
CDR3 protein: CASSYSQNSNQPQHF

clone size: .
J gene: TRBJ1-2
V gene: TRBV18
D gene: .
CDR3 DNA: TGTGCCAGCTCACCACCTGGGGCAGCTGAAAACTATGGCTACACCTTC
CDR3 protein: CASSPPGAAENYGYTF

clone size: once
J gene: TRBJ1-1
V gene: TRBV28
D gene: TRBD1
CDR3 DNA: TGTGCCAGCTCCCCCCCCCGGCAGGGGGTGACTGAAGCTTTCTTT
CDR3 protein: CASSPPRQGVTEAFF

clone size: .
J gene: TRBJ2-7
V gene: TRBV5-8
D gene: .
CDR3 DNA: TGTGCCAGCAGCTTGGGCCAGGGGCTCTACGAGCAGTACTTC
CDR3 protein: CASSLGQGLYEQYF

clone size: .
J gene: TRBJ2-6
V gene: TRBV14
D gene: .
CDR3 DNA: TGTGCCAGCAGCCCGCTCGGCTCTGGGGCCAACGTCCTGACTTTC
CDR3 protein: CASSPLGSGANVLTF

clone size: .
J gene: TRBJ2-6
V gene: TRBV7-7
D gene: .
CDR3 DNA: TGTGCCAGCAGCCCGGAGACCGGACAGTTTTTCTCTGGGGCCAACGTCCTGACTTTC
CDR3 protein: CASSPETGQFFSGANVLTF

clone size: .
J gene: TRBJ1-1
V gene: TRBV2
D gene: .
CDR3 DNA: TGTGCCAGCTCTGTCCTGGGGAGGAACACTGAAGCTTTCTTT
CDR3 protein: CASSVLGRNTEAFF

clone size: .
J gene: TRBJ2-5
V gene: TRBV5-1
D gene: .
CDR3 DNA: TGCGCCAGCAGCTTGGCAGTGGGGGGGCTGAAGACCCAGTACTTC
CDR3 protein: CASSLAVGGLKTQYF

clone size: .
J gene: TRBJ1-3
V gene: TRBV6-6
D gene: TRBD1
CDR3 DNA: TGTGCCAGCAGGGGGACAGCTGGAAACACCATATATTTT
CDR3 protein: CASRGTAGNTIYF

clone size: .
J gene: TRBJ1-4
V gene: TRBV2
D gene: TRBD1
CDR3 DNA: TGTGCCAGCAGTGAAGACAGGGGAAATGAAAAACTGTTTTTT
CDR3 protein: CASSEDRGNEKLFF

clone size: .
J gene: TRBJ2-1
V gene: TRBV19
D gene: .
CDR3 DNA: TGTGCCAGTACCAGGGACTCCCAGATCCCCAATGAGCAGTTCTTC
CDR3 protein: CASTRDSQIPNEQFF

clone size: .
J gene: TRBJ2-7
V gene: TRBV19
D gene: .
CDR3 DNA: TGTGCCAGTAGTAGGGGCTGGGACTCGGGCGAGCAGTACTTC
CDR3 protein: CASSRGWDSGEQYF

clone size: .
J gene: TRBJ2-7
V gene: TRBV28
D gene: .
CDR3 DNA: TGTGCCAGCAGTTTACTGGGAGCAGGCGAGCAGTACTTC
CDR3 protein: CASSLLGAGEQYF

clone size: .
J gene: TRBJ2-1
V gene: TRBV5-1
D gene: TRBD1
CDR3 DNA: TGCGCCAGCCATACCGGGACAGGGGTCAATGAGCAGTTCTTC
CDR3 protein: CASHTGTGVNEQFF

clone size: .
J gene: TRBJ1-1
V gene: TRBV27
D gene: .
CDR3 DNA: TGTGCCAGCAGTTTGTCTAATACCATGAACACTGAAGCTTTCTTT
CDR3 protein: CASSLSNTMNTEAFF

clone size: .
J gene: TRBJ1-5
V gene: TRBV5-1
D gene: .
CDR3 DNA: TGCGCCAGCAGCCCTTCCTACGATAGCAATCAGCCCCAGCATTTT
CDR3 protein: CASSPSYDSNQPQHF

clone size: .
J gene: TRBJ1-5
V gene: TRBV2
D gene: TRBD1
CDR3 DNA: TGTGCCAGCAGTCCGGACAGGGATAATCAGCCCCAGCATTTT
CDR3 protein: CASSPDRDNQPQHF

clone size: .
J gene: TRBJ2-7
V gene: TRBV25-1
D gene: .
CDR3 DNA: TGTGCCAGCAGTGTGGGCAGGGCCTACGAGCAGTACTTC
CDR3 protein: CASSVGRAYEQYF

clone size: .
J gene: TRBJ2-3
V gene: TRBV6-1
D gene: .
CDR3 DNA: TGTGCCAGCAGTAAGCAACAGGGAGATACGCAGTATTTT
CDR3 protein: CASSKQQGDTQYF

clone size: .
J gene: TRBJ1-2
V gene: TRBV2
D gene: TRBD1
CDR3 DNA: TGTGCCAGCAGTGAAACCGGGACAGGGGTTGGCTACACCTTC
CDR3 protein: CASSETGTGVGYTF

clone size: .
J gene: TRBJ1-1
V gene: TRBV6-6
D gene: .
CDR3 DNA: TGTGCCAGCAGTTTTTGGACAGACCCTATGAACACTGAAGCTTTCTTT
CDR3 protein: CASSFWTDPMNTEAFF

clone size: .
J gene: TRBJ2-1
V gene: TRBV11-2
D gene: .
CDR3 DNA: TGTGCCAGCAGCTTAGAGCGGACTTCCTACAATGAGCAGTTCTTC
CDR3 protein: CASSLERTSYNEQFF

clone size: .
J gene: TRBJ2-2
V gene: TRBV6-5
D gene: TRBD2
CDR3 DNA: TGTGCCAGCAAGCAACTAGCGGGAGTCACCGGGGAGCTGTTTTTT
CDR3 protein: CASKQLAGVTGELFF

clone size: .
J gene: TRBJ2-7
V gene: TRBV14
D gene: TRBD1
CDR3 DNA: TGTGCCAGCAGCCGCGGACAGGGTTTCGAGCAGTACTTC
CDR3 protein: CASSRGQGFEQYF

clone size: .
J gene: TRBJ2-5
V gene: TRBV12-5
D gene: .
CDR3 DNA: TGTGCTAGTGGTTGGGAGCTCTCAGAGACCCAGTACTTC
CDR3 protein: CASGWELSETQYF

clone size: .
J gene: TRBJ1-3
V gene: TRBV4-1
D gene: TRBD1
CDR3 DNA: TGCGCCAGCAGCAAACAGGGGCCGTCTGGAAACACCATATATTTT
CDR3 protein: CASSKQGPSGNTIYF

clone size: once
J gene: TRBJ2-1
V gene: TRBV5-6
D gene: TRBD2
CDR3 DNA: TGTGCCAGCAGCACGGGACTAGCGGGATCGTATAATGAGCAGTTCTTC
CDR3 protein: CASSTGLAGSYNEQFF

clone size: .
J gene: TRBJ2-1
V gene: TRBV7-9
D gene: .
CDR3 DNA: TGTGCCAGCAGCTTACAAACAGGGATGGTCAATGAGCAGTTCTTC
CDR3 protein: CASSLQTGMVNEQFF

clone size: .
J gene: TRBJ2-7
V gene: TRBV18
D gene: TRBD2
CDR3 DNA: TGTGCCAGCTCACCAAGACTAGCGGGATCCTACGAGCAGTACTTC
CDR3 protein: CASSPRLAGSYEQYF

clone size: .
J gene: TRBJ1-4
V gene: TRBV2
D gene: .
CDR3 DNA: TGTGCCAGCGGGGCAGAGAATAATGAAAAACTGTTTTTT
CDR3 protein: CASGAENNEKLFF

clone size: once
J gene: TRBJ1-5
V gene: TRBV5-5
D gene: TRBD1
CDR3 DNA: TGTGCCAGCAGCCTCGGGACAGGGGGGAATCAGCCCCAGCATTTT
CDR3 protein: CASSLGTGGNQPQHF

clone size: .
J gene: TRBJ1-2
V gene: TRBV2
D gene: TRBD1
CDR3 DNA: TGTGCCAGCAGTGAAGGGTCAGGGGGATATGGCTACACCTTC
CDR3 protein: CASSEGSGGYGYTF

clone size: .
J gene: TRBJ2-7
V gene: TRBV5-6
D gene: .
CDR3 DNA: TGTGCCAGCAGCTTGCAGGGGCTCTACGAGCAGTACTTC
CDR3 protein: CASSLQGLYEQYF

clone size: .
J gene: TRBJ1-1
V gene: TRBV18
D gene: .
CDR3 DNA: TGTGCCAGCTCACCACGACAAATGAACACTGAAGCTTTCTTT
CDR3 protein: CASSPRQMNTEAFF

clone size: .
J gene: TRBJ2-1
V gene: TRBV7-6
D gene: TRBD2
CDR3 DNA: TGTGCCAGCACCGACCGGGGACTAGCGGACAATGAGCAGTTCTTC
CDR3 protein: CASTDRGLADNEQFF

clone size: .
J gene: TRBJ1-2
V gene: TRBV5-6
D gene: TRBD1
CDR3 DNA: TGTGCCAGCAGTTTGGCGGCAGGGGGAGGCTACACCTTC
CDR3 protein: CASSLAAGGGYTF

clone size: .
J gene: TRBJ2-1
V gene: TRBV18
D gene: TRBD1
CDR3 DNA: TGTGCCAGCTCACCGCAAGACAGGGGTTACAATGAGCAGTTCTTC
CDR3 protein: CASSPQDRGYNEQFF

clone size: .
J gene: TRBJ1-2
V gene: TRBV5-1
D gene: TRBD1
CDR3 DNA: TGCGCCAGCAGCTTGGCCGGACAGGGGGAAGTGAGAGGCTACACCTTC
CDR3 protein: CASSLAGQGEVRGYTF

clone size: few
J gene: TRBJ2-1
V gene: TRBV27
D gene: TRBD2
CDR3 DNA: TGTGCCAGCAAAAGAGCGGGAAACAATGAGCAGTTCTTC
CDR3 protein: CASKRAGNNEQFF

clone size: once
J gene: TRBJ2-1
V gene: TRBV6-6
D gene: TRBD2
CDR3 DNA: TGTGCCAGCATCGGGACTAGCGACCTAAGCGGGGGGGAGTTCTTC
CDR3 protein: CASIGTSDLSGGEFF

clone size: .
J gene: TRBJ1-2
V gene: TRBV28
D gene: TRBD1
CDR3 DNA: TGTGCCAGCAGTCCCTCGGACAGGAACAGTGGCTACACCTTC
CDR3 protein: CASSPSDRNSGYTF

clone size: .
J gene: TRBJ1-1
V gene: TRBV6-1
D gene: .
CDR3 DNA: TGTGCCAGCAGTACCCCTGGGACAATCTTTGAAGCTTTCTTT
CDR3 protein: CASSTPGTIFEAFF

clone size: few
J gene: TRBJ2-7
V gene: TRBV6-1
D gene: .
CDR3 DNA: TGTGCCAGCAGTGTTCACAGGGCAAACGAGCAGTACTTC
CDR3 protein: CASSVHRANEQYF

clone size: .
J gene: TRBJ2-5
V gene: TRBV2
D gene: .
CDR3 DNA: TGTGCCAGCAGGGATCAGGGACAAGAGACCCAGTACTTC
CDR3 protein: CASRDQGQETQYF

clone size: .
J gene: TRBJ2-1
V gene: TRBV6-4
D gene: TRBD2
CDR3 DNA: TGTGCCAGCAGTAGGACTAGCGGGAGCTCCTCCTACAATGAGCAGTTCTTC
CDR3 protein: CASSRTSGSSSYNEQFF

clone size: .
J gene: TRBJ2-7
V gene: TRBV28
D gene: TRBD2
CDR3 DNA: TGTGCCAGCAGCCCCCGGGGGGGGACAAACTACGAGCAGTACTTC
CDR3 protein: CASSPRGGTNYEQYF

clone size: once
J gene: TRBJ1-2
V gene: TRBV4-1
D gene: TRBD1
CDR3 DNA: TGCGCCAGCAGCCCCGGGGACAGGACGACCTATGGCTACACCTTC
CDR3 protein: CASSPGDRTTYGYTF

clone size: .
J gene: TRBJ1-5
V gene: TRBV6-5
D gene: TRBD1
CDR3 DNA: TGTGCCAGCAGTTATGACAGGGCTGGTCAGCCCCAGCATTTT
CDR3 protein: CASSYDRAGQPQHF

clone size: .
J gene: TRBJ2-1
V gene: TRBV2
D gene: TRBD2
CDR3 DNA: TGTGCCAGCGTTGGGGGTAGCGGGAGCAGGTGGAATGAGCAGTTCTTC
CDR3 protein: CASVGGSGSRWNEQFF

clone size: .
J gene: TRBJ2-5
V gene: TRBV6-1
D gene: TRBD1
CDR3 DNA: TGTGCCAGCAGTGAGACAGGGGCCCAAGAGACCCAGTACTTC
CDR3 protein: CASSETGAQETQYF